Listed below are T cell receptor beta chains from one sample, sequenced in a study of blood T cell repertoires in COVID-19. The repertoire was sequenced with immunoSEQ multiplex PCR; TCRdb's copy has only in-frame clones and lacks some. The sample gives around 200,000 clones, 70% to 90% of which show up once; 11% is in the top ten. The sample taken for sequencing was peripheral blood. The receptors shown here come from a woman aged 60 to 75 with COVID-19, enrolled during active disease. CDR3s include the opening cysteine and the closing phenylalanine or tryptophan. The D gene is left open where the match is weak. Where a row states a size, it is once, few, many or the class of an expanded clone; other rows omit it.

j_gene: TRBJ2-1; v_gene: TRBV24-1; abundance: .; d_gene: TRBD2; CDR3nt: TGTGCCACCGGGGGGACTAGCGGGTTCTCGGATGAGCAGTTCTTC; CDR3aa: CATGGTSGFSDEQFF
j_gene: TRBJ2-1; v_gene: TRBV5-1; abundance: .; d_gene: .; CDR3nt: TGCGCCAGCAGCTGGACCGGGATCGATGAGCAGTTCTTC; CDR3aa: CASSWTGIDEQFF
j_gene: TRBJ1-2; v_gene: TRBV28; abundance: .; d_gene: .; CDR3nt: TGTGCCAGCAGTTCCGGGGTTGCTCGCTATGGCTACACCTTC; CDR3aa: CASSSGVARYGYTF
j_gene: TRBJ2-5; v_gene: TRBV7-9; abundance: .; d_gene: .; CDR3nt: TGTGCCAGCAGCTTATTCGGAGACCAAGAGACCCAGTACTTC; CDR3aa: CASSLFGDQETQYF
j_gene: TRBJ2-7; v_gene: TRBV7-2; abundance: .; d_gene: .; CDR3nt: TGTGCCAGCAGCTCAAGACATCTATCCTACGAGCAGTACTTC; CDR3aa: CASSSRHLSYEQYF
j_gene: TRBJ2-7; v_gene: TRBV27; abundance: .; d_gene: TRBD1; CDR3nt: TGTGCCAGCAGGGGGGACAGGGCGAAGTACGAGCAGTACTTC; CDR3aa: CASRGDRAKYEQYF
j_gene: TRBJ2-7; v_gene: TRBV6-2/TRBV6-3; abundance: few; d_gene: TRBD2; CDR3nt: TGTGCCAGCAGTTACGGGACTAGCGCTCACGAGCAGTACTTC; CDR3aa: CASSYGTSAHEQYF
j_gene: TRBJ1-1; v_gene: TRBV27; abundance: .; d_gene: TRBD1; CDR3nt: TGTGCCAGCAGACCGGAGGGGGCGCGTTACACTGAAGCTTTCTTT; CDR3aa: CASRPEGARYTEAFF
j_gene: TRBJ1-1; v_gene: TRBV19; abundance: .; d_gene: TRBD1; CDR3nt: TGTGCCAGTACCCAGACAGGGGCGAACACTGAAGCTTTCTTT; CDR3aa: CASTQTGANTEAFF
j_gene: TRBJ2-1; v_gene: TRBV24-1; abundance: .; d_gene: TRBD1; CDR3nt: TGTGCCACCAGTGGGCCGGGACAGCTAACTAGCTCCTACAATGAGCAGTTCTTC; CDR3aa: CATSGPGQLTSSYNEQFF
j_gene: TRBJ1-2; v_gene: TRBV18; abundance: once; d_gene: TRBD1; CDR3nt: TGTGCCAGCTCACCGACAGGGTTGGCTGGGGGCTACACCTTC; CDR3aa: CASSPTGLAGGYTF
j_gene: TRBJ1-1; v_gene: TRBV6-6; abundance: .; d_gene: .; CDR3nt: TGTGCCAGCAGTTACTCGAAGCGTAACATGAACACTGAAGCTTTCTTT; CDR3aa: CASSYSKRNMNTEAFF
j_gene: TRBJ2-1; v_gene: TRBV28; abundance: .; d_gene: TRBD2; CDR3nt: TGTGCCAGCAGACCTAGCGGGAGGGCCTGGACTGAGCAGTTCTTC; CDR3aa: CASRPSGRAWTEQFF
j_gene: TRBJ2-5; v_gene: TRBV5-1; abundance: once; d_gene: TRBD2; CDR3nt: TGCGCCAGCAGCCGTCTAGCGGGAGTGCCGCAAGAGACCCAGTACTTC; CDR3aa: CASSRLAGVPQETQYF
j_gene: TRBJ2-1; v_gene: TRBV6-6; abundance: .; d_gene: .; CDR3nt: TGTGCCAGCAGGGATACGACGGGGTTTGGTGAGCAGTTCTTC; CDR3aa: CASRDTTGFGEQFF
j_gene: TRBJ2-1; v_gene: TRBV12-5; abundance: .; d_gene: .; CDR3nt: TGTGCTAGTGGTTTCTACGGGGGACGGGCCTACAATGAGCAGTTCTTC; CDR3aa: CASGFYGGRAYNEQFF
j_gene: TRBJ2-1; v_gene: TRBV6-2/TRBV6-3; abundance: once; d_gene: TRBD2; CDR3nt: TGTGCCAGCAGTTCCGGGACTAGCGGGAGGGGGACCATCTACAATGAGCAGTTCTTC; CDR3aa: CASSSGTSGRGTIYNEQFF
j_gene: TRBJ2-7; v_gene: TRBV5-4; abundance: .; d_gene: TRBD1; CDR3nt: TGTGCCAGCAGCCGGGGACAGGGGTTCTACGAGCAGTACTTC; CDR3aa: CASSRGQGFYEQYF
j_gene: TRBJ1-2; v_gene: TRBV6-5; abundance: .; d_gene: .; CDR3nt: TGTGCCAGCAGTATGACTGGATTTTATGGCTACACCTTC; CDR3aa: CASSMTGFYGYTF
j_gene: TRBJ2-7; v_gene: TRBV3-1/TRBV3-2; abundance: .; d_gene: TRBD2; CDR3nt: TGTGCCAGCAGCCGAGGGACTAGCGGGGGCTACGAGCAGTACTTC; CDR3aa: CASSRGTSGGYEQYF
j_gene: TRBJ2-5; v_gene: TRBV27; abundance: .; d_gene: .; CDR3nt: TGTGCCAGCAGCCTTCTCCGACAGCGAGGCCAAGAGACCCAGTACTTC; CDR3aa: CASSLLRQRGQETQYF
j_gene: TRBJ2-2; v_gene: TRBV24-1; abundance: .; d_gene: .; CDR3nt: TGTGCCACCACCTCTTCAGGGATCGGATACACCGGGGAGCTGTTTTTT; CDR3aa: CATTSSGIGYTGELFF
j_gene: TRBJ2-3; v_gene: TRBV6-1; abundance: .; d_gene: TRBD1; CDR3nt: TGTGCCAGCAGTGACAGGGGGTGGACAGATACGCAGTATTTT; CDR3aa: CASSDRGWTDTQYF
j_gene: TRBJ2-7; v_gene: TRBV6-6; abundance: .; d_gene: .; CDR3nt: TGTGCCAGCAGTATCTACCGCGAGCAGTACTTC; CDR3aa: CASSIYREQYF
j_gene: TRBJ2-7; v_gene: TRBV14; abundance: once; d_gene: .; CDR3nt: TGTGCCAGCAGCCGAAATCTAGGATACGAGCAGTACTTC; CDR3aa: CASSRNLGYEQYF
j_gene: TRBJ1-1; v_gene: TRBV11-3; abundance: .; d_gene: .; CDR3nt: TGTGCCAGCAGCTTAGATCCCACTAACACTGAAGCTTTCTTT; CDR3aa: CASSLDPTNTEAFF
j_gene: TRBJ1-2; v_gene: TRBV7-3; abundance: .; d_gene: TRBD1; CDR3nt: TGTGCCAGCAGCTTGAGGGGGCAGCCTAACTATGGCTACACCTTC; CDR3aa: CASSLRGQPNYGYTF
j_gene: TRBJ1-2; v_gene: TRBV5-4; abundance: .; d_gene: TRBD1; CDR3nt: TGTGCCAGCAGCTCAGGGGGCGGCTATGGCTACACCTTC; CDR3aa: CASSSGGGYGYTF
j_gene: TRBJ1-5; v_gene: TRBV30; abundance: .; d_gene: TRBD1; CDR3nt: TGTGCCTTTTGCCTACCGGGCAGGGGGCAGAGTCAGCCCCAGCATTTT; CDR3aa: CAFCLPGRGQSQPQHF
j_gene: TRBJ1-2; v_gene: TRBV6-5; abundance: once; d_gene: .; CDR3nt: TGTGCCAGCAGTTACGGTACAGACTATGGCTACACCTTC; CDR3aa: CASSYGTDYGYTF
j_gene: TRBJ1-5; v_gene: TRBV5-1; abundance: .; d_gene: TRBD1; CDR3nt: TGCGCCAGCAGCTTGGGGACAGGGGGAAATCAGCCCCAGCATTTT; CDR3aa: CASSLGTGGNQPQHF